The 10 T cell receptor beta chains in this list originate from one sample, sequenced in a study of blood T cell repertoires in COVID-19. Method: immunoSEQ multiplex PCR; TCRdb's copy keeps in-frame clones and lacks some. The repertoire holds 110,000 or so clones, with about four fifths as singletons. Source material: peripheral blood. These receptor sequences come from a human donor in a cohort sampled during active COVID-19.

The V call is TRBV4-3, the J call TRBJ2-1; 11 bases are a match to TRBD2. The CDR3 is made up of 16 amino acids. V lost 5 bases, J lost 4 bases, and 7 bases stayed unmatched. CDR1 is LGHNA, CDR2 YSLEER, per germline. CDR3 bases: TGCGCCAGCAGCGCTATAGCGGGGGGGAGTTACAATGAGCAGTTCTTC. The encoded protein is CASSAIAGGSYNEQFF.

V gene TRBV10-2 combines with J gene TRBJ1-5; tentatively, D is TRBD1 (5 bases). Trimming took off 10 bases at V and 4 bases at J, with 14 bases between the two ends. Germline lookup yields CDR1 WSHSY and CDR2 SAAADI. CDR3 length: 13 amino acids. The CDR3 DNA sequence: TGCGCCACATGGTCGGGGGTTAATCAGCCCCAGCATTTT. Encoded protein: CATWSGVNQPQHF.

The CDR3: CASGLVLRGYTF. The CDR3 DNA reads TGTGCTAGTGGTTTGGTACTCCGAGGCTACACCTTC. The chain links TRBV12-5 to TRBJ1-2; D is unresolved. The CDR3 extends over 12 amino acids. Germline loops: CDR1 LGHNT, CDR2 FRNRAP. The germline V and J ends were trimmed by 0 bases and 8 bases, with 7 bases remaining between them. Full variable domain (remainder filled in from reference TRBV12-5 and TRBJ1-2): DARVTQTPRHKVTEMGQEVTMRCQPILGHNTVFWYRQTMMQGLELLAYFRNRAPLDDSGMPKDRFSAEMPDATLATLKIQPSEPRDSAVYFCASGLVLRGYTFGSGTRLTVV.

The chain uses TRBV6-5 and TRBJ1-2; tentative D call: TRBD1 (5 bases). The CDR3 contains 14 residues. V was trimmed by 4 bases and J by 7 bases, leaving 16 bases between them. CDR1 is MNHEY, CDR2 SVGAGI, per germline. The CDR3 spells CASSSQGRRGGYTF. CDR3 in DNA: TGTGCCAGCAGTTCCCAGGGACGGAGGGGTGGCTACACCTTC.

The chain joins TRBV5-1 to TRBJ2-7; D remains unclear. The length of the CDR3 is 14 residues. Trimming removed 2 bases at V and 3 bases at J, with 12 bases between. Germline V lookup: CDR1 SGHRS, CDR2 YFSETQ. CDR3 in amino acids: CASSLGGRLYEQYF. CDR3 in DNA: TGCGCCAGCAGCTTAGGCGGAAGACTCTACGAGCAGTACTTC. Using reference TRBV5-1 and TRBJ2-7 for the parts outside the CDR3, the full variable domain is KAGVTQTPRYLIKTRGQQVTLSCSPISGHRSVSWYQQTPGQGLQFLFEYFSETQRNKGNFPGRFSGRQFSNSRSEMNVSTLELGDSALYLCASSLGGRLYEQYFGPGTRLTVT.

This chain links TRBV27 with TRBJ2-7; TRBD1 matches 7 bases. The V and J ends lost 0 bases and 4 bases, in that order; junction bases with no gene match: 6. This CDR3 is 15 amino acids long. CDR1 is MNHEY, CDR2 SMNVEV, per germline (reference sequence). The CDR3 DNA is TGTGCCAGCAGTTTATCAGGGGGCGATACATACGAGCAGTACTTC. Encoded protein: CASSLSGGDTYEQYF.

The rearrangement links TRBV5-6 to TRBJ1-2, with D hard to call. CDR3 size: 14 residues. The germline CDR1 and CDR2 sequences are SGHDT and YYEEEE. With 5 bases removed from V and 4 bases from J, the gap between germline ends came to 15 bases. The CDR3 coding sequence is TGTGCCAGCAGAGGAGCCATCGTGGGCTATGGCTACACCTTC. This sequence encodes CASRGAIVGYGYTF.

In DNA, the CDR3 is TGTGCCAGCAGCTTGGAACAGGGAAACTACGAGCAGTACTTC. The encoded protein is CASSLEQGNYEQYF. The V call is TRBV5-6, the J call TRBJ2-7; TRBD1 is a possible D gene (6 bases). Germline V gives CDR1 SGHDT, CDR2 YYEEEE. This CDR3 is 14 amino acids long. V dropped 0 bases and J dropped 3 bases, with 10 bases sitting between them.

This rearrangement joins TRBV6-5 to TRBJ1-1, with 8 bases fitting TRBD1. Germline loops: CDR1 MNHEY, CDR2 SVGAGI. V lost 6 bases, J lost 0 bases, and 3 bases stayed unmatched. CDR3 size: 14 residues. As DNA, the CDR3 is TGTGCCAGCAGGCAGGGGGCAATGAACACTGAAGCTTTCTTT. Translation: CASRQGAMNTEAFF.

The gene calls are TRBV27 and TRBJ2-2, with D perhaps matching TRBD2 (6 bases). Trimming removed 5 bases at V and 4 bases at J, with 17 bases between. The CDR3 has 16 residues. Per germline, CDR1 MNHEY and CDR2 SMNVEV (reference sequence). The CDR3 reads CASSQYGSLVTGELFF. DNA for the CDR3: TGTGCCAGCAGTCAATACGGGAGCCTCGTCACCGGGGAGCTGTTTTTT.